Shown below are 20 T cell receptor beta chains from a single sample sequenced in a study of breast tumors, draining lymph nodes, adjacent tissues. The lymph nodes were axillary draining lymph nodes from breast cancer patients. TCRdb reanalysed the multiplex PCR reads using MiXCR and keeps one entry per CDR3 protein. The sample shows about 230,000 distinct CDR3 sequences, about a third of them seen only once. Sequenced material: axillary lymph node tissue. Source of these receptors: a female donor with breast cancer. Some clones in this sample may be carry-over from other donors' samples.

A note on this clonotype: This may be a read error, as it is one base from a much larger clone. This rearrangement joins TRBV11-2 to TRBJ1-3, with D uncertain. V dropped 5 bases and J dropped 0 bases, with 14 bases sitting between them. The CDR3 has 16 residues. Per germline, CDR1 SGHAT and CDR2 FQNNGV. The CDR3 reads CASSGDEASSGNTIYF. CDR3 bases: TGTGCCAGCAGCGGAGACGAAGCCTCCTCTGGAAACACCATATATTTT.

Concerning this clonotype: This may stem from a read error, because a much larger clone lies one nucleotide away. V is TRBV12-3 or TRBV12-4 and J is TRBJ2-3; unclear D gene. This CDR3 has 13 residues. Trimming cost V 3 bases and J 4 bases, with 8 bases left between them. The CDR3 coding sequence is TGTGCCAGCAGTTTCAGTCTTCCAGATACGCAGTATTTT. It translates to CASSFSLPDTQYF.

The chain recombines TRBV6-6 with TRBJ1-1; tentative D call: TRBD1 (6 bases). This CDR3 spans 15 amino acids. V shed 5 bases and J shed 0 bases, with 13 bases lying between them. Per the germline V gene, CDR1 is MNHNY and CDR2 is SVGAGI (reference sequence). CDR3 protein: CASSGGGGLNTEAFF. CDR3 DNA sequence: TGTGCCAGCAGTGGTGGGGGCGGACTGAACACTGAAGCTTTCTTT.

This clonotype was seen ten or more times. This chain uses TRBV5-4 with TRBJ2-5, with no clear D. Germline CDR1 SGHNT, CDR2 YYREEE (reference sequence). Trimming took 0 bases from V and 0 from J, leaving 0 bases between them. The length of the CDR3 is 12 residues. The CDR3 loop is CASSLDQETQYF. The CDR3 DNA follows: TGTGCCAGCAGCTTGGACCAAGAGACCCAGTACTTC.

The chain uses TRBV29-1 and TRBJ2-7; D not certain. V shed 6 bases and J shed 3 bases, with 15 bases lying between them. This CDR3 is built from 13 residues. Germline-derived CDR1 and CDR2 are SQVTM and ANQGSEA. CDR3: CSVSFALGYEQYF. CDR3 nucleotides: TGCAGCGTCTCGTTCGCCCTAGGCTACGAGCAGTACTTC.

This clonotype was detected once. This chain links TRBV15 with TRBJ2-7, with 9 bases matching TRBD2. CDR1 is LNHNV and CDR2 is YYDKDF in the germline V gene (reference sequence). The J segment lost 1 base and the V segment lost 0 bases, leaving 1 base of the junction unmatched. The CDR3 totals 15 residues. This CDR3 is CATSRELAGSYEQYF. DNA of the CDR3: TGTGCCACCAGCAGAGAGCTAGCGGGGTCCTACGAGCAGTACTTC.

This clonotype occurred once. The chain carries TRBV27 and TRBJ2-1; 10 nucleotides match TRBD1. The CDR3 runs to 14 residues. CDR1 is MNHEY and CDR2 is SMNVEV in the germline V gene (reference sequence). V lost 6 bases, J lost 5 bases, and 4 bases stayed unmatched. The CDR3 DNA sequence: TGTGCCAGCAGACCGGGACAGGGGCACAATGAGCAGTTCTTC. As protein: CASRPGQGHNEQFF.

This clonotype has a count of ten or more. V gene TRBV7-3 combines with J gene TRBJ2-2, with D perhaps TRBD1 (6 bases). Trimming left V 1 base short and J 2 bases short, with 8 bases between. The CDR3 spans 15 residues. Per the germline V gene, CDR1 is SGHTA and CDR2 is FQGTGA. CDR3 protein: CASSLMGANTGELFF. In DNA form, the CDR3 reads TGTGCCAGCAGCTTAATGGGGGCCAACACCGGGGAGCTGTTTTTT.

This clonotype was seen repeatedly, ten times or more. This chain joins TRBV19 and TRBJ1-2; D is possibly TRBD1 (6 bases). The CDR3 totals 13 residues. V lost 3 bases and J lost 6, with 11 bases in between. CDR1 and CDR2 (germline): LNHDA, SQIVND (reference sequence). The CDR3 sequence is CASSIGQMDGYTF. In nucleotides, the CDR3 is TGTGCCAGTAGTATCGGACAGATGGATGGCTACACCTTC.

The chain couples TRBV20-1 to TRBJ2-1; TRBD2 matches at 14 bases. Trimming removed 6 bases from V and 8 bases from J; junction bases left unmatched: 12. CDR3 length equals 16 residues. The germline CDR1 and CDR2 sequences are DFQATT and SNEGSKA (reference sequence). CDR3 DNA: TGCAGTGCGAAGCCGGGACTAGCGGGAGCTTTAGATGAGCAGTTCTTC. Its translation is CSAKPGLAGALDEQFF.

This clonotype showed up many times. J is TRBJ2-5 and V is TRBV11-3; D is perhaps TRBD1 (6 bases). CDR1 is SGHNT and CDR2 is YENEEA in the germline V gene. The CDR3 runs 14 residues. The V gene lost 5 bases and the J gene lost 5 bases, with 15 bases spanning the gap. The CDR3 bases are TGTGCCAGCAGCCAACGCTCAGGGGTCGAGACCCAGTACTTC. This gives the protein CASSQRSGVETQYF.

This clonotype was detected many times. V usage is TRBV2 and J usage is TRBJ1-3; the D gene is possibly TRBD1 (5 bases). The CDR3 contains 16 residues. The V gene lost 1 base and the J gene lost 0 bases, with 10 bases spanning the gap. CDR1 and CDR2 (germline): SNHLY, FYNNEI. The CDR3 loop reads CASSEGGRHSGNTIYF. Written as DNA, the CDR3 is TGTGCCAGCAGTGAAGGGGGCAGACACTCTGGAAACACCATATATTTT.

Worth noting for this clonotype: A much larger clone differs by one base, so this may be a read error. The missing conserved phenylalanine or tryptophan at the end of this CDR3 makes a read error likely. The V and J genes are TRBV2 and TRBJ2-5; possible D gene TRBD2, 5 bases. In germline, CDR1 is SNHLY, CDR2 FYNNEI. CDR3 size: 15 residues. Trimming removed 6 bases from V and 4 bases from J, with 18 bases in between. The CDR3 sequence is CASSQLTPSGETQYL. The DNA for the CDR3 is TGTGCCAGCAGCCAATTGACCCCGAGCGGAGAGACCCAGTACCTC.

This clonotype was counted many times. The rearrangement uses TRBV25-1 and TRBJ2-5, with TRBD2 identical over 12 bases. CDR1 and CDR2 (germline): MGHDK, SYGVNS. The junction had 9 bases not matched to a gene; V was cut back by 2 bases and J by 5 bases. This CDR3 has 17 amino acids. The CDR3 is CASSEAPSSGRGETQYF. In nucleotides, the CDR3 is TGTGCCAGCAGTGAAGCACCTTCTAGCGGGAGGGGGGAGACCCAGTACTTC.

This clonotype was picked up many times. DNA for the CDR3: TGCAGTGCTACCCCCCGAGCAGCGGGAGGACTAACAGATACGCAGTATTTT. Protein: CSATPRAAGGLTDTQYF. The chain is built from TRBV20-1 and TRBJ2-3, with 9 positions matching TRBD2. V shed 4 bases and J 3 bases; nucleotides not matched to a gene: 14. Per the germline V gene, CDR1 is DFQATT and CDR2 is SNEGSKA (reference sequence). The CDR3 length is 17 residues.

This rearrangement joins TRBV24-1 to TRBJ2-1; TRBD2 aligns across 11 bases. V was pared by 7 bases and J by 4 bases, with 11 bases of the junction left unmatched. Looked up from germline, CDR1 is KGHDR and CDR2 is SFDVKD. This CDR3 has 17 amino acids. In DNA form, the CDR3 reads TGTGCCACCAGAAGACTAGCGGGAAAAGGCCTTTACAATGAGCAGTTCTTC. This codes for CATRRLAGKGLYNEQFF.

At least ten counts were recorded for this clonotype. V usage is TRBV6-2 or TRBV6-3 and J usage is TRBJ2-3; D is perhaps TRBD2 (6 bases). Germline loops: CDR1 MNHEY, CDR2 SVGEGT. Trimming left V 7 bases short and J 5 bases short, with 16 bases between. There are 14 residues in the CDR3. The CDR3 here is CASKVSGVVDTQYF. The DNA for the CDR3 is TGTGCCAGCAAGGTTTCGGGAGTCGTAGATACGCAGTATTTT.

This clonotype was seen only a few times. A much larger clonotype is one base distant, so this may be a read error. V usage is TRBV6-6 and J usage is TRBJ1-3, with unresolved D. CDR1 is MNHNY, CDR2 SVGAGI, per germline (reference sequence). This CDR3 region has 19 residues. The CDR3 region is CASSYSITQDGVSGDTIYF. CDR3 coding DNA: TGTGCCAGCAGTTACTCGATTACCCAGGACGGAGTCTCTGGAGACACCATATATTTT.

In this sample, this clonotype turned up many times. The chain recombines TRBV6-1 with TRBJ2-7, with D perhaps matching TRBD1 (5 bases). Trimming stripped 4 bases from V and 1 base from J, with 8 bases between. There are 13 residues in the CDR3. Germline assignment: CDR1 MNHNS and CDR2 SASEGT. CDR3 nucleotides: TGTGCCAGCAGTGCAGGGCGGTCCTACGAGCAGTACTTC. It encodes CASSAGRSYEQYF.

This clonotype was seen at least ten times. The V gene is TRBV20-1, the J gene TRBJ2-7, with unresolved D. V shed 0 bases and J shed 5 bases, with 14 bases lying between them. The CDR3 spans 14 residues. Germline V gene data show CDR1 as DFQATT and CDR2 as SNEGSKA (reference sequence). CDR3 residues: CSARDGSSPHEQYF. In DNA, the CDR3 is TGCAGTGCTAGAGACGGCAGCTCGCCGCACGAGCAGTACTTC.